These T cell receptor beta chains were read from a single sample in a study of blood T cell repertoires in COVID-19. TCRdb keeps only in-frame clones here, not all; method: immunoSEQ multiplex PCR. This table has over 75,000 clones, less than 85% appearing once. Sequencing was done on a sample of peripheral blood. The origin of the receptors is a man aged 50 to 59 who had recovered from COVID-19. The CDR3 runs from the conserved cysteine through the conserved F or W. A D gene is named only where the DNA matches it firmly. Clone size is not always given. Where it is, it says once, few, many or a class for expanded clones.

j_call,clone_size,v_call,d_call,cdr3_aa,cdr3_nt
TRBJ2-2,few,TRBV9,TRBD1,CASSVVLGQGDTGELFF,TGTGCCAGCAGCGTAGTACTGGGACAGGGGGACACCGGGGAGCTGTTTTTT
TRBJ2-1,-,TRBV5-6,-,CASSLGGARDFF,TGTGCCAGCAGCTTGGGCGGGGCCAGAGATTTCTTC
TRBJ1-2,-,TRBV5-1,TRBD1,CASSYGQGKGYTF,TGCGCCAGCAGCTACGGACAGGGAAAGGGCTACACCTTC
TRBJ2-3,few,TRBV7-9,-,CASSLGQTLSTDTQYF,TGTGCCAGCAGCTTAGGACAGACTCTGAGCACAGATACGCAGTATTTT
TRBJ2-3,-,TRBV30,TRBD1,CAWTLGQGDSDTQYF,TGTGCCTGGACTCTGGGACAGGGGGACTCGGATACGCAGTATTTT
TRBJ1-2,-,TRBV30,TRBD1,CAWQSRDRDYGYTF,TGTGCCTGGCAAAGTCGGGACAGGGACTATGGCTACACCTTC
TRBJ2-7,-,TRBV28,TRBD2,CASSLGQSGSSSEQYF,TGTGCCAGCAGTCTAGGGCAAAGCGGGAGTTCCTCCGAGCAGTACTTC
TRBJ2-7,-,TRBV6-6,-,CASSYRNREYEQYF,TGTGCCAGCAGTTACAGGAACAGAGAGTACGAGCAGTACTTC
TRBJ1-2,-,TRBV12-3/TRBV12-4,-,CASSLRGGRGYTF,TGTGCCAGCAGCCTAAGAGGAGGAAGAGGCTACACCTTC
TRBJ2-5,-,TRBV3-1/TRBV3-2,TRBD2,CASSLSGGKTQYF,TGTGCCAGCAGCCTAAGCGGGGGGAAGACCCAGTACTTC
TRBJ1-2,-,TRBV19,TRBD1,CASSKQGNYGYTF,TGTGCCAGTAGTAAACAGGGGAACTATGGCTACACCTTC
TRBJ2-7,-,TRBV18,TRBD2,CASSDSGSSSYEQYF,TGTGCCAGCTCAGATAGCGGGAGTAGTTCCTACGAGCAGTACTTC
TRBJ1-5,-,TRBV6-2/TRBV6-3,-,CASSYGSNQPQHF,TGTGCCAGCAGTTACGGGAGTAATCAGCCCCAGCATTTT
TRBJ1-2,-,TRBV25-1,TRBD1,CASRPSGQGSYTF,TGTGCCAGCAGGCCTTCGGGACAGGGAAGCTACACCTTC
TRBJ2-5,-,TRBV10-3,-,CAISDGDRQETQYF,TGTGCCATCAGTGACGGAGACAGGCAAGAGACCCAGTACTTC
TRBJ1-2,-,TRBV24-1,TRBD1,CATSDPDRGRDGYTF,TGTGCCACCAGTGATCCTGACAGGGGGCGAGATGGCTACACCTTC
TRBJ2-7,-,TRBV10-3,TRBD2,CAISESTSGSYEQYF,TGTGCCATCAGTGAGTCGACTAGCGGCTCCTACGAGCAGTACTTC
TRBJ2-3,-,TRBV11-2,TRBD2,CASSLVIASGSTDTQYF,TGTGCCAGCAGCTTAGTAATCGCTAGCGGCAGCACAGATACGCAGTATTTT
TRBJ1-5,once,TRBV5-1,-,CASSLGAAGSGNQPQHF,TGCGCCAGCAGCTTGGGGGCCGCGGGCTCGGGCAATCAGCCCCAGCATTTT
TRBJ2-3,once,TRBV5-5,-,CASSLAMRALDTQYF,TGTGCCAGCAGCTTGGCCATGAGGGCGCTGGATACGCAGTATTTT
TRBJ2-7,-,TRBV10-3,-,CAISEGDIYEQYF,TGTGCCATCAGTGAGGGGGACATCTACGAGCAGTACTTC
TRBJ1-3,-,TRBV4-2,-,CASSQERNTIYF,TGTGCCAGCAGCCAAGAGAGGAACACCATATATTTT
TRBJ2-1,few,TRBV9,-,CASSVGQNNEQFF,TGTGCCAGCAGCGTCGGACAGAACAATGAGCAGTTCTTC
TRBJ2-6,-,TRBV9,TRBD2,CASSVTSGGLGANVLTF,TGTGCCAGCAGCGTTACTAGCGGGGGACTAGGGGCCAACGTCCTGACTTTC
TRBJ1-1,-,TRBV27,-,CASSLNQGAGLGNTEAFF,TGTGCCAGCAGTTTAAACCAGGGTGCGGGGTTGGGGAACACTGAAGCTTTCTTT
TRBJ1-6,-,TRBV13,TRBD1,CASSSGQTLNSPLHF,TGTGCCAGCAGTTCGGGACAGACACTAAATTCACCCCTCCACTTT
TRBJ2-4,-,TRBV7-8,-,CASSIHHGQSPPKNIQYF,TGTGCCAGCAGCATCCACCACGGACAGTCCCCTCCCAAAAACATTCAGTACTTC
TRBJ1-6,-,TRBV19,-,CASSMTDNSPLHF,TGTGCCAGTAGTATGACAGATAATTCACCCCTCCACTTT
TRBJ2-6,-,TRBV5-1,TRBD1,CASSLPGTGGTGANVLTF,TGCGCCAGCAGCCTCCCTGGGACAGGAGGAACTGGGGCCAACGTCCTGACTTTC
TRBJ2-3,-,TRBV5-1,TRBD2,CASSSGTSGSTDTQYF,TGCGCCAGCAGCTCCGGGACTAGCGGGAGTACAGATACGCAGTATTTT
TRBJ2-5,-,TRBV7-3,TRBD2,CASSLKRSSGVQETQYF,TGTGCCAGCAGCTTAAAAAGGTCTAGCGGGGTCCAAGAGACCCAGTACTTC
TRBJ1-5,once,TRBV18,TRBD1,CASSPMDRGSNQPQHF,TGTGCCAGCTCACCCATGGACAGGGGTTCCAATCAGCCCCAGCATTTT
TRBJ1-1,-,TRBV7-9,-,CASSFDWKNTEAFF,TGTGCCAGCAGCTTCGACTGGAAGAACACTGAAGCTTTCTTT
TRBJ1-1,-,TRBV6-5,TRBD1,CASRAGTGDFEAFF,TGTGCCAGCAGAGCCGGGACAGGGGACTTTGAAGCTTTCTTT
TRBJ2-3,-,TRBV10-3,TRBD2,CAIAPVVAGPSGDTQYF,TGTGCCATCGCCCCCGTGGTAGCGGGGCCCTCCGGAGATACGCAGTATTTT
TRBJ1-6,-,TRBV3-1/TRBV3-2,-,CASSQEFPGISPLHF,TGTGCCAGCAGCCAAGAGTTTCCAGGGATTTCACCCCTCCACTTT
TRBJ1-5,-,TRBV2,-,CASSEATSGPQHF,TGTGCCAGCAGTGAAGCGACGTCGGGGCCCCAGCATTTT